One T cell receptor (beta chain) is described in this entry. The CDR3 has 13 residues. Trimming cost V 4 bases and J 2 bases, with 6 bases left between them. CDR1 is MDHEN, CDR2 SYDVKM, per germline. These data come from a study of blood T cell repertoires in COVID-19. For the study at large: Collection of acute and convalescent COVID-19 samples took place in the United States, Italy and Spain. In each case, the material was cDNA or gDNA derived from T cells, B-cell-depleted T cells, or PBMCs.

The assay was immunoSEQ multiplex PCR, and TCRdb's table has in-frame clones only and misses some. The sample yields 40,000 to 50,000 clones, over 75% seen once. The TCR originated in a human donor in a cohort sampled during active COVID-19. Sequenced input: peripheral blood. The gene calls are TRBV28 and TRBJ1-3; D possibly corresponds to TRBD1 (6 bases). The CDR3 spells CASSWTAGNTIYF. CDR3 nucleotide sequence: TGTGCCAGCAGTTGGACAGCTGGAAACACCATATATTTT.